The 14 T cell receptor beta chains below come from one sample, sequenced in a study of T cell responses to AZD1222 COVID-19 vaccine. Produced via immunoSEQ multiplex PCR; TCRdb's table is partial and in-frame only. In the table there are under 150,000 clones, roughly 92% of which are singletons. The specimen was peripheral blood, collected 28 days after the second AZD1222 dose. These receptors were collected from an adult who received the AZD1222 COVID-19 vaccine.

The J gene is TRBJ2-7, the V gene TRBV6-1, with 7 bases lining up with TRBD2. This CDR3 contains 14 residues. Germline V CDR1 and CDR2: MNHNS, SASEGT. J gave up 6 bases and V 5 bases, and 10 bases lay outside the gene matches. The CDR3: CASSYSTSWGEQYF. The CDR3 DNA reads TGTGCCAGCAGTTATTCGACTAGCTGGGGCGAGCAGTACTTC.

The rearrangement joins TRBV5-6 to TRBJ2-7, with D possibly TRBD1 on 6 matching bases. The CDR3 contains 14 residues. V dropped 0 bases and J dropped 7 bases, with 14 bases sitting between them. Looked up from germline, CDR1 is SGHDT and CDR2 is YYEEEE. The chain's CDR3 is CASSLDPDSKEQYF. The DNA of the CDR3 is TGTGCCAGCAGCTTGGACCCGGACAGCAAAGAGCAGTACTTC.

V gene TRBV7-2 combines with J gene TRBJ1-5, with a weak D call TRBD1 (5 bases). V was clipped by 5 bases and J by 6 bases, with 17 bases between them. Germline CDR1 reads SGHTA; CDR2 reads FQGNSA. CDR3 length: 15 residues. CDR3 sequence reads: CASSTTLGGGQPQHF. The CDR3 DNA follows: TGTGCCAGCAGCACTACCCTGGGTGGGGGTCAGCCCCAGCATTTT.

The CDR3 DNA is TGTGCCAGCAGTGAATTAGCGGGGGGGTACAATGAGCAGTTCTTC. As protein: CASSELAGGYNEQFF. The chain employs TRBV25-1 and TRBJ2-1, with 11 positions matching TRBD2. Losses at the gene ends were 1 base for V and 4 bases for J; bases not matched to a gene: 0. Germline assignment: CDR1 MGHDK and CDR2 SYGVNS. There are 15 residues in the CDR3.

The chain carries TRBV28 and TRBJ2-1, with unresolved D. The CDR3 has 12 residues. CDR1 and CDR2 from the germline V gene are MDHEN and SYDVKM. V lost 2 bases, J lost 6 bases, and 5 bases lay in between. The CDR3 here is CASSLGRNEQFF. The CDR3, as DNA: TGTGCCAGCAGTTTAGGGCGCAATGAGCAGTTCTTC.

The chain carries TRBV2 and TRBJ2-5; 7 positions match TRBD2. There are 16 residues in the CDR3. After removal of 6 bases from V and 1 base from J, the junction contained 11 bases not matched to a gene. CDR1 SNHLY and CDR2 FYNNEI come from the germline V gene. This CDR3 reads CASRTLGGGIQETQYF. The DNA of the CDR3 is TGTGCCAGCAGGACCCTGGGGGGGGGAATCCAAGAGACCCAGTACTTC.

In DNA form, the CDR3 reads TGTGCCTGGAGTGTAAGTACCAGGGTGAAAAATCCCTACGAGCAGTACTTC. It encodes CAWSVSTRVKNPYEQYF. The chain couples TRBV30 to TRBJ2-7; a weak D match, TRBD1 (5 bases). Germline V gives CDR1 GTSNPN, CDR2 SVGIG (reference sequence). The V and J ends lost 0 bases and 2 bases respectively, with 20 bases between them. This CDR3 contains 17 residues.

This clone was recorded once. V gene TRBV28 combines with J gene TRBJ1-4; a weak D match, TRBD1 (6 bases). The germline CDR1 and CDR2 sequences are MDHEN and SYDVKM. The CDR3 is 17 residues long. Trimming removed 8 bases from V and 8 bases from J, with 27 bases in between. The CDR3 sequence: CASCTVYRGGVREKLFF. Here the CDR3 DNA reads TGTGCCAGCTGTACTGTTTATAGGGGGGGCGTGAGGGAAAAACTGTTTTTT.

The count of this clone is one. CDR3 sequence (DNA): TGTGCCAGCAGTTTCGGACTAGCGGGGGGGTACAATGAGCAGTTCTTC. It is translated as CASSFGLAGGYNEQFF. V gene TRBV6-2 or TRBV6-3 combines with J gene TRBJ2-1; 15 bases align to TRBD2. The CDR3 runs 16 residues. Looked up from germline, CDR1 is MNHEY and CDR2 is SVGEGT. V shed 4 bases and J 4 bases; nucleotides not matched to a gene: 2.

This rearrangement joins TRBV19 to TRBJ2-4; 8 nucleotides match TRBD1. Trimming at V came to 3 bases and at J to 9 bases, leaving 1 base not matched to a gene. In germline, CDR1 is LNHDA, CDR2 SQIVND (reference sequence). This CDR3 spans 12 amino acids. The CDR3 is CASSITGGIQYF. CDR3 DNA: TGTGCCAGTAGTATTACAGGGGGCATTCAGTACTTC.

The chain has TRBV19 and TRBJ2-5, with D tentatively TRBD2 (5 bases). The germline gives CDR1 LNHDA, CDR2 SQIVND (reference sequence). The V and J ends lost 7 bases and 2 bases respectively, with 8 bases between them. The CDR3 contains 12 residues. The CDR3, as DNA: TGTGCCAGTAACGGGGATCAAGAGACCCAGTACTTC. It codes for CASNGDQETQYF.

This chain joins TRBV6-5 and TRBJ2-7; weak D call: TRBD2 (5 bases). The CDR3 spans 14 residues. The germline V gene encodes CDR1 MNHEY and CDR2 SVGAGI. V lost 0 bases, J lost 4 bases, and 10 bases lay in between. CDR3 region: CASSYSNAGYEQYF. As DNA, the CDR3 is TGTGCCAGCAGTTACTCGAACGCGGGTTACGAGCAGTACTTC.

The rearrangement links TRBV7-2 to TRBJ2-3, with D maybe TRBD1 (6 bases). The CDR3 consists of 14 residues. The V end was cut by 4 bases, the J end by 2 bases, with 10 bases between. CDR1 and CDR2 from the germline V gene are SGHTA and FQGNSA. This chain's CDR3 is CASSSDRSTDTQYF. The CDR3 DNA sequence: TGTGCCAGCAGCTCGGACAGATCCACAGATACGCAGTATTTT.

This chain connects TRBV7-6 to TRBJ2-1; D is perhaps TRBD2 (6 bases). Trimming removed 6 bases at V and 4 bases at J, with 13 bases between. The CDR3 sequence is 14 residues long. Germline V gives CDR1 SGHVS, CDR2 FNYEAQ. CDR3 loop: CASSPSGTYNEQFF. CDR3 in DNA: TGTGCCAGCAGTCCTAGTGGGACTTACAATGAGCAGTTCTTC. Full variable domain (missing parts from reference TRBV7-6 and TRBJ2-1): GAGVSQSPRYKVTKRGQDVALRCDPISGHVSLYWYRQALGQGPEFLTYFNYEAQQDKSGLPNDRFSAERPEGSISTLTIQRTEQRDSAMYRCASSPSGTYNEQFFGPGTRLTVL.